A single sample is the source of the 30 T cell receptor beta chains below, sequenced in a study of spatial heterogeneity in lung cancer. Indicated time point: blood at routine non-recurrence follow-up after resection. TCRdb fed the 5' RACE reads into MiXCR, producing one record per CDR3 protein. This sample carries roughly 70,000 distinct CDR3 sequences, approximately 9% of them seen once, and the ten largest clones take approximately 2%. The specimen was PBMCs, collected at follow-up. These receptors originate from a female donor with early-stage non-small cell lung cancer.

This clonotype was found a few times. The CDR3 here is CASSLEASSGGDTQYF. The CDR3 nucleotides are TGTGCCAGCAGCTTAGAGGCGTCCTCGGGAGGGGATACGCAGTATTTT. This chain connects TRBV11-2 to TRBJ2-3; TRBD2 matches at 8 bases. The CDR3 is made up of 16 amino acids. In germline, CDR1 is SGHAT, CDR2 FQNNGV. Trimming removed 0 bases from V and 6 bases from J; junction bases left unmatched: 8.

This clonotype was picked up a small number of times. The rearrangement links TRBV5-1 to TRBJ2-1; TRBD2 aligns across 10 bases. Germline values: CDR1 SGHRS, CDR2 YFSETQ. This CDR3 is 16 amino acids long. With V trimmed by 7 bases and J by 2 bases, 9 bases remained unmatched. The CDR3: CASQMTAGGAYNEQFF. In DNA form, the CDR3 reads TGCGCCAGCCAAATGACAGCGGGAGGGGCCTACAATGAGCAGTTCTTC. Full variable domain (outside the CDR3, taken from reference TRBV5-1 and TRBJ2-1): KAGVTQTPRYLIKTRGQQVTLSCSPISGHRSVSWYQQTPGQGLQFLFEYFSETQRNKGNFPGRFSGRQFSNSRSEMNVSTLELGDSALYLCASQMTAGGAYNEQFFGPGTRLTVL.

This clonotype has at least ten counts. The chain employs TRBV24-1 and TRBJ2-1, with unresolved D. The CDR3 extends over 11 amino acids. The germline V gene has CDR1 KGHDR and CDR2 SFDVKD. V lost 4 bases and J lost 6, with 3 bases in between. In DNA, the CDR3 is TGTGCCACCAGTGACCCCAATGAGCAGTTCTTC. Its translation is CATSDPNEQFF.

This clonotype was observed at least ten times. The rearrangement uses TRBV3-1 and TRBJ2-7; no reliable D call. The V gene lost 4 bases and the J gene lost 4 bases, with 8 bases spanning the gap. Germline CDR1 LGHDT, CDR2 YNNKEL (reference sequence). The CDR3 loop spans 12 amino acids. The CDR3 reads CASSLIGYEQYF. CDR3 nucleotides: TGTGCCAGCAGCCTCATCGGGTACGAGCAGTACTTC.

This chain connects TRBV12-3 or TRBV12-4 to TRBJ2-7, with no clear D. Trimming shortened V by 3 bases and J by 4 bases, and 10 bases separated the two germline ends. The CDR3 sequence is 13 residues long. The CDR3 spells CASSFDTIYEQYF. CDR3 nucleotides: TGTGCCAGCAGTTTCGACACCATATACGAGCAGTACTTC.

This clonotype was recorded at least ten times. The gene calls are TRBV2 and TRBJ2-1; no firm D call. Germline V CDR1 and CDR2: SNHLY, FYNNEI. This CDR3 spans 12 amino acids. The V and J ends lost 7 bases and 10 bases respectively, with 14 bases between them. The CDR3 sequence: CASNLKWPEQFF. In DNA, the CDR3 is TGTGCCAGCAATTTGAAATGGCCGGAGCAGTTCTTC.

At least ten counts were recorded for this clonotype. J is TRBJ2-3 and V is TRBV5-5, with D unresolved. Germline V gene sequence: CDR1 SGHKS, CDR2 YYEKEE (reference sequence). The CDR3 is 15 amino acids. V was pared by 0 bases and J by 5 bases, with 13 bases between. The CDR3 sequence: CASSLVGERQDTQYF. CDR3 bases: TGTGCCAGCAGCTTGGTGGGCGAAAGACAAGATACGCAGTATTTT. Variable domain in full (rest from reference TRBV5-5 and TRBJ2-3): DAGVTQSPTHLIKTRGQQVTLRCSPISGHKSVSWYQQVLGQGPQFIFQYYEKEERGRGNFPDRFSARQFPNYSSELNVNALLLGDSALYLCASSLVGERQDTQYFGPGTRLTVL.

V is TRBV11-2 and J is TRBJ2-1; no definite D call. The CDR3 contains 12 residues. Germline loops: CDR1 SGHAT, CDR2 FQNNGV. The V and J ends lost 1 base and 9 bases respectively, with 7 bases between them. The CDR3 is CASSLVVSEQFF. The CDR3 DNA is TGTGCCAGCAGCTTAGTTGTCTCTGAGCAGTTCTTC.

This clonotype was counted ten times or more. This chain links TRBV7-9 with TRBJ2-7, with unresolved D. Germline CDR1 is SEHNR and CDR2 is FQNEAQ (reference sequence). The CDR3 extends over 11 amino acids. V lost 8 bases and J 7 bases, leaving 12 bases between the germline ends. CDR3 protein: CASGVAAEQYF. The CDR3 DNA follows: TGTGCCAGCGGGGTAGCTGCTGAGCAGTACTTC.

The sample holds many counts of this clonotype. This chain links TRBV7-8 with TRBJ2-1; D not certain. The CDR3 loop spans 13 amino acids. Germline CDR1 and CDR2: SGHVS and FQNEAQ. The ends were cut back, 5 bases at V and 12 bases at J, with 17 bases in the middle. The CDR3 nucleotides are TGTGCCAGCAGCCCCCGGTCTAGTCACGGGCAGTTCTTC. Encoded protein: CASSPRSSHGQFF.

This clonotype has ten or more counts. The V gene is TRBV2, the J gene TRBJ1-4; 7 bases agree with TRBD1. CDR1 is SNHLY and CDR2 is FYNNEI in the germline V gene. The CDR3 runs to 14 residues. Trimming removed 7 bases from V and 8 bases from J; junction bases left unmatched: 10. CDR3 sequence reads: CASTLRTGTEKLFF. In nucleotides, the CDR3 is TGTGCCAGCACCCTCAGGACAGGTACAGAAAAACTGTTTTTT.

This clonotype was observed at least ten times. V and J are TRBV4-1 and TRBJ1-2; TRBD1 matches at 9 bases. After removal of 2 bases from V and 4 bases from J, the junction contained 5 bases not matched to a gene. CDR3 length equals 15 residues. Germline V gives CDR1 MGHRA, CDR2 YSYEKL. The CDR3 nucleotides are TGCGCCAGCAGCCAACGGACAGGGGACTCCTATGGCTACACCTTC. Amino acids: CASSQRTGDSYGYTF.

This clonotype was counted between two and nine times. V gene TRBV5-1 combines with J gene TRBJ1-2; no clear D gene. Germline-derived CDR1 and CDR2 are SGHRS and YFSETQ. This CDR3 is built from 14 residues. With 0 bases removed from V and 5 bases from J, the gap between germline ends came to 11 bases. The CDR3 sequence is CASSLDGSLYGYTF. CDR3 DNA sequence: TGCGCCAGCAGCTTGGACGGCAGCCTTTATGGCTACACCTTC. Combining the CDR3 with reference TRBV5-1 and TRBJ1-2 gives the whole variable domain KAGVTQTPRYLIKTRGQQVTLSCSPISGHRSVSWYQQTPGQGLQFLFEYFSETQRNKGNFPGRFSGRQFSNSRSEMNVSTLELGDSALYLCASSLDGSLYGYTFGSGTRLTVV.

This clonotype was recorded many times. The chain joins TRBV6-6 to TRBJ1-5; D is possibly TRBD1 (5 bases). Germline V gene sequence: CDR1 MNHNY, CDR2 SVGAGI (reference sequence). Trimming removed 2 bases from V and 3 bases from J, with 14 bases in between. There are 16 residues in the CDR3. The CDR3 DNA reads as TGTGCCAGCAGTTACGGGGCGAACCTTGTCAATCAGCCCCAGCATTTT. Encoded protein: CASSYGANLVNQPQHF.

This clonotype occurred once. This rearrangement joins TRBV29-1 to TRBJ1-1; no clear D gene. CDR1 and CDR2 (germline): SQVTM, ANQGSEA. The CDR3 has 13 amino acids. The V end lost 8 bases, the J end lost 4 bases, and 17 bases lay between the germline ends. Here the CDR3 DNA reads TGCAGCATGCTACAGACCCCGGGCACTGAAGCTTTCTTT. It yields the protein CSMLQTPGTEAFF.

This clonotype has just a few counts. V is TRBV18 and J is TRBJ1-5; no reliable D call. The CDR3 is 14 amino acids. Trimming removed 0 bases from V and 4 bases from J, with 7 bases in between. Germline V CDR1 and CDR2: KGHSH, LQKENI. CDR3 bases: TGTGCCAGCTCACCACCGGACGTTAATCAGCCCCAGCATTTT. Encoded protein: CASSPPDVNQPQHF.

This clonotype was picked up many times. V usage is TRBV4-1 and J usage is TRBJ2-1, with 12 bases identical to TRBD2. The CDR3 sequence is 15 residues long. The germline V gene encodes CDR1 MGHRA and CDR2 YSYEKL. V was pared by 4 bases and J by 10 bases, with 8 bases of the junction left unmatched. The CDR3 here is CASSPRLAGADEQFF. In DNA form, the CDR3 reads TGCGCCAGCAGCCCCCGACTAGCGGGAGCGGACGAGCAGTTCTTC.

This chain uses TRBV25-1 with TRBJ1-4; D call uncertain. This CDR3 has 15 residues. Deletions cut 3 bases from V and 5 bases from J, with 13 bases between. CDR1 is MGHDK and CDR2 is SYGVNS in the germline V gene. CDR3 protein: CASSDVETWNEKLFF. CDR3 nucleotides: TGTGCCAGCAGTGATGTCGAGACTTGGAATGAAAAACTGTTTTTT.

Many counts were recorded for this clonotype. The chain has TRBV4-1 and TRBJ1-6; D gene unclear. Germline V gene sequence: CDR1 MGHRA, CDR2 YSYEKL. Trimming stripped 2 bases from V and 9 bases from J, with 11 bases between. The CDR3 sequence is 14 residues long. The CDR3 spells CASSQLAIGSPLHF. CDR3 DNA sequence: TGCGCCAGCAGCCAACTTGCAATCGGTTCACCCCTCCACTTT.

The rearrangement uses TRBV5-1 and TRBJ2-2; no definite D call. The CDR3 is 16 amino acids. Trimming cost V 3 bases and J 6 bases, with 18 bases left between them. Germline CDR1 is SGHRS and CDR2 is YFSETQ. As DNA, the CDR3 is TGCGCCAGCAGCTGGGCAGCCGACCGAAGGGCCGGGGAGCTGTTTTTT. This codes for CASSWAADRRAGELFF.

This clonotype was recorded many times. The chain combines TRBV7-2 with TRBJ2-7; 7 positions agree with TRBD2. Unmatched junction bases numbered 10, after V lost 5 bases and J lost 3 bases. The CDR3 sequence is 15 residues long. The germline gives CDR1 SGHTA, CDR2 FQGNSA. The CDR3 spells CASSPGGAGDYEQYF. CDR3 DNA: TGTGCCAGCAGCCCCGGTGGTGCGGGAGACTACGAGCAGTACTTC.

This chain links TRBV7-6 with TRBJ2-7; 7 positions match TRBD1. CDR3 length: 15 amino acids. With V trimmed by 5 bases and J by 0 bases, 7 bases remained unmatched. The germline CDR1 and CDR2 sequences are SGHVS and FNYEAQ. DNA of the CDR3: TGTGCCAGCAGCCTAGGGACAGTGCCCTCCTACGAGCAGTACTTC. The encoded protein is CASSLGTVPSYEQYF.

Many counts were recorded for this clonotype. J is TRBJ1-5 and V is TRBV7-9; a weak D match, TRBD1 (5 bases). V gave up 2 bases and J gave up 6 bases, with 5 bases separating them. The CDR3 is made up of 12 amino acids. Germline V gene lookup returns CDR1 SEHNR and CDR2 FQNEAQ (reference sequence). The CDR3 loop is CASSLQGQPQHF. The CDR3 DNA reads TGTGCCAGCAGCTTACAGGGTCAGCCCCAGCATTTT.

This clonotype was detected only a few times. The V gene is TRBV5-1, the J gene TRBJ2-3; possible D gene TRBD2, 5 bases. CDR3 length equals 14 residues. V was clipped by 4 bases and J by 5 bases, with 14 bases between them. Looked up from germline, CDR1 is SGHRS and CDR2 is YFSETQ. CDR3 region: CASSTNLGGDTQYF. Here the CDR3 DNA reads TGCGCCAGCAGCACAAATTTAGGAGGAGATACGCAGTATTTT.

This clonotype was seen many times. The chain recombines TRBV27 with TRBJ2-1, with TRBD2 identical over 14 bases. The germline CDR1 and CDR2 sequences are MNHEY and SMNVEV (reference sequence). The CDR3 is 15 residues long. The ends lost 5 bases at V and 7 bases at J; junction bases unmatched: 4. This CDR3 is CASSLGTSGSNEQFF. DNA of the CDR3: TGTGCCAGCAGTCTAGGGACTAGCGGGAGTAATGAGCAGTTCTTC.

This clonotype was found many times. The rearrangement links TRBV12-3 or TRBV12-4 to TRBJ2-1, with a tentative D call TRBD2 (5 bases). With 5 bases removed from V and 10 bases from J, the gap between germline ends came to 12 bases. The CDR3 contains 12 residues. CDR3 region: CASSADSTEQFF. DNA for the CDR3: TGTGCCAGCAGTGCGGACTCCACAGAGCAGTTCTTC.

This clonotype was recorded at least ten times. The chain has TRBV7-8 and TRBJ2-6, with D possibly TRBD1 on 5 matching bases. The V end lost 4 bases, the J end lost 0 bases, and 16 bases lay between the germline ends. Per the germline V gene, CDR1 is SGHVS and CDR2 is FQNEAQ. This CDR3 has 18 amino acids. The CDR3 reads CASSYPVTALSGANVLTF. CDR3 coding DNA: TGTGCCAGCAGCTACCCCGTGACAGCCCTCTCTGGGGCCAACGTCCTGACTTTC.

The V and J genes are TRBV10-3 and TRBJ1-1; D remains unclear. V lost 5 bases and J lost 1, with 8 bases in between. This CDR3 spans 13 amino acids. The germline V gene encodes CDR1 ENHRY and CDR2 SYGVKD. The chain's CDR3 is CAISWTGNTEAFF. CDR3 DNA sequence: TGTGCCATCAGTTGGACGGGGAACACTGAAGCTTTCTTT.

This clonotype was found a few times. The V call is TRBV28, the J call TRBJ2-3; TRBD1 matches at 10 bases. V gave up 4 bases and J gave up 4 bases; unmatched junction bases: 5. From germline, CDR1 is MDHEN and CDR2 SYDVKM. The CDR3 consists of 15 residues. CDR3 DNA: TGTGCCAGCAGTTCCGGACAGGGGGGGGCAGATACGCAGTATTTT. Translation gives CASSSGQGGADTQYF.

In this sample, this clonotype turned up a few times. CDR3 sequence reads: CASSVGVAKPQETQYF. The CDR3 DNA sequence: TGTGCCAGCAGCGTGGGAGTAGCGAAACCCCAAGAGACCCAGTACTTC. This chain links TRBV7-9 with TRBJ2-5; perhaps TRBD2 as D (5 bases). V gave up 5 bases and J gave up 1 base, with 17 bases separating them. CDR1 SEHNR and CDR2 FQNEAQ come from the germline V gene (reference sequence). The CDR3 extends over 16 amino acids.